The T cell receptor beta chain described here comes from a study of CD8+ T cells in alopecia areata. Findings and caveats of the study: Greater clonality was observed in lesional scalp samples, especially alopecia totalis/universalis, versus normal scalp.

This clone occurred a few times. As yet, its antigen is unknown. CDR3 size: 15 residues. Germline CDR1 and CDR2: SGHRS and YFSETQ. V lost 3 bases and J 2 bases, leaving 11 bases between the germline ends. Sequencing templates came from extracted RNA that was reverse transcribed into cDNA. Profiling relied on immunoSEQ multiplex PCR, and the TCRdb table lists in-frame clones only, not all of them. This table holds under 250,000 clones, about 61% found once. The clonotype was recovered from a human donor in good health. Material for sequencing was CD8+ T cells sorted from blood. The chain carries TRBV5-1 and TRBJ1-4; tentative D call: TRBD1 (6 bases). CDR3 in DNA: TGCGCCAGCAGCTCTGGGACAATTACTAATGAAAAACTGTTTTTT. It yields the protein CASSSGTITNEKLFF.